What follows are 8 T cell receptor beta chains derived from one specimen sequenced in a study of T-cell memory formation after mild COVID-19. One entry per CDR3 protein results from TCRdb running MiXCR on the 5' RACE reads. The table has approximately 150,000 distinct CDR3 sequences, 10% to 15% seen once. Sequencing was performed on PBMCs or a T cell subset sorted from them (not recorded which). Receptors originate from a man aged 18 to 29 who had mild COVID-19 (a few samples of this study predate the infection). Cell type and time point are not known.

This clonotype was picked up many times. J is TRBJ2-1 and V is TRBV5-4; a possible D gene is TRBD1 (5 bases). The germline V and J ends were trimmed by 1 base and 1 base, with 9 bases remaining between them. In germline, CDR1 is SGHNT, CDR2 YYREEE (reference sequence). There are 15 residues in the CDR3. The CDR3: CASSLSQGSYNEQFF. In DNA, the CDR3 is TGTGCCAGCAGCTTGAGTCAGGGATCCTACAATGAGCAGTTCTTC.

This chain uses TRBV5-1 with TRBJ2-6, with TRBD1 matching over 10 bases. Germline-derived CDR1 and CDR2 are SGHRS and YFSETQ. The CDR3 is 17 amino acids. J lost 2 bases, V lost 5 bases, and 7 bases had no gene match. This CDR3 reads CASSFDRGLTGANVLTF. CDR3 coding DNA: TGCGCCAGCAGTTTCGACAGGGGGCTAACTGGGGCCAACGTCCTGACTTTC.

This clonotype has just a few counts. The chain joins TRBV29-1 to TRBJ2-5; 8 nucleotides agree with TRBD1. This CDR3 spans 13 amino acids. The junction had 5 bases not matched to a gene; V was cut back by 3 bases and J by 5 bases. Germline CDR1 reads SQVTM; CDR2 reads ANQGSEA. As DNA, the CDR3 is TGCAGCGTTGAGCAGGGGGCGGGGGAGACCCAGTACTTC. Translated: CSVEQGAGETQYF.

This clonotype occurred a few times. The chain combines TRBV5-1 with TRBJ2-3, with 10 bases that match TRBD2. The germline V gene encodes CDR1 SGHRS and CDR2 YFSETQ. J gave up 2 bases and V 0 bases, and 6 bases lay outside the gene matches. The CDR3 is 17 residues long. The CDR3 nucleotides read TGCGCCAGCAGCTTGGCTAGCGGGGGTGGTGTCACAGATACGCAGTATTTT. It codes for CASSLASGGGVTDTQYF.

This clonotype was seen at least ten times. The chain employs TRBV10-3 and TRBJ2-3; no clear D gene. Germline CDR1 reads ENHRY; CDR2 reads SYGVKD. Trimming shortened V by 0 bases and J by 14 bases, and 15 bases separated the two germline ends. The CDR3 is 13 amino acids. The CDR3 coding sequence is TGTGCCATCAGTGAGTCGATTCTGGACCCCAGGTATTTT. Translation gives CAISESILDPRYF.

The V and J genes are TRBV28 and TRBJ1-4, with D possibly matching TRBD1 (6 bases). Trimming took 6 bases from V and 2 from J, leaving 10 bases between them. CDR1 is MDHEN, CDR2 SYDVKM, per germline. This CDR3 comprises 14 residues. The CDR3 nucleotides are TGTGCCAGCAGGAGCCAGGGGACTAATGAAAAACTGTTTTTT. Translated: CASRSQGTNEKLFF.

The genes are TRBV5-1 and TRBJ1-5, with D possibly matching TRBD1 (5 bases). V lost 1 base and J 5 bases, leaving 7 bases between the germline ends. Germline V gene lookup returns CDR1 SGHRS and CDR2 YFSETQ. The CDR3 is 13 residues long. The CDR3 protein is CASSLIGDQPQHF. CDR3 DNA: TGCGCCAGCAGCTTGATAGGGGATCAGCCCCAGCATTTT.

A few counts support this clonotype. The chain uses TRBV18 and TRBJ2-7; D unresolved. This CDR3 contains 16 residues. V gave up 0 bases and J gave up 2 bases, with 14 bases separating them. Germline CDR1 and CDR2: KGHSH and LQKENI. Here the CDR3 DNA reads TGTGCCAGCTCACCACCCCAATCATGGTTCCCCTACGAGCAGTACTTC. Protein sequence: CASSPPQSWFPYEQYF.